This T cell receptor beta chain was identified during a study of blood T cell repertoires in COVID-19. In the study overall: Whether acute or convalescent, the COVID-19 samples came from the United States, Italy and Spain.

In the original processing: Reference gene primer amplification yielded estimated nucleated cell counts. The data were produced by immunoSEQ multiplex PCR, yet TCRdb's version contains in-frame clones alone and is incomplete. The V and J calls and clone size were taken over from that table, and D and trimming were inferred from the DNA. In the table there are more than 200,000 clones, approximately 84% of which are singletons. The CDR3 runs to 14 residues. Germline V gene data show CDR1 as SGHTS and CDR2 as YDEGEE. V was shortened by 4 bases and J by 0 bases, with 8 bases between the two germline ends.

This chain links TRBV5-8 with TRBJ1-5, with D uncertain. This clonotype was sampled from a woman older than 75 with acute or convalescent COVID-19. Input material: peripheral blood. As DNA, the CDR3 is TGTGCCAGCAGCCGAACTTATAGCAATCAGCCCCAGCATTTT. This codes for CASSRTYSNQPQHF.